The clone carrying this TCR beta chain was counted at least ten times. This beta chain lies outside the target of a library built for alpha chains; its clone size means little. The sample belongs to a study of spatial heterogeneity in lung cancer. Study in general: Raw sequencing reads included, on average, more than nine appearances of each unique TCR and UMI combination.

On each TCR cDNA molecule, a unique molecular identifier was present. TCRdb passed the 5' RACE reads through MiXCR, listing each CDR3 protein once. The sample consists of fewer than 6,500 distinct CDR3 sequences, about 12% of them appearing once. The CDR3 has 12 amino acids. Germline V gene lookup returns CDR1 SGDLS and CDR2 YYNGEE. V was shortened by 0 bases and J by 1 base, with 2 bases between the two germline ends. Documented time point: sample taken at primary tumor resection. Samples came from roughly 70 TRACERx patients with untreated early-stage lung cancer. The authors sequenced whole RNA from tumor, nontumor lung or frozen PBMC without sorting.

The receptor was derived from a human donor with early-stage non-small cell lung cancer. This specimen consisted of lung tissue, obtained at surgery. The V gene is TRBV9, the J gene TRBJ2-7; no definite D call. The CDR3 loop reads CASSVGSYEQYF. Written as DNA, the CDR3 is TGTGCCAGCAGCGTAGGGTCCTACGAGCAGTACTTC.